This T cell receptor (beta chain) was found in a study of blood T cell repertoires in COVID-19. Study as a whole: Italy, Spain and the United States were the sources of the convalescent and acute COVID-19 samples. The analysed material was cDNA or gDNA that came from T cells, B-cell-depleted T cells, or PBMCs.

The study drew participants aged about 18 to 89 years from roughly 25 US areas. All recovered Cohort 3 donors got two negative PCRs, got clearance, or saw symptom resolution. Trimming at V came to 3 bases and at J to 4 bases, leaving 8 bases not matched to a gene. The CDR3 length is 17 residues. Germline V gene sequence: CDR1 SGHKS, CDR2 YYEKEE (reference sequence). Repertoires were generated with immunoSEQ multiplex PCR, while TCRdb's copy carries only in-frame clones and drops some. Of a few hundred thousand clones in the sample, roughly 90% were seen once. The receptor's source is a woman between 35 and 50 years old who had recovered from COVID-19. Input material: PBMCs or T cells enriched from blood (not recorded which). The chain joins TRBV5-5 to TRBJ2-2; 11 bases fit TRBD1. CDR3 DNA sequence: TGTGCCAGCAGCTCAAAAGGACAGGGGGCGAGCACCGGGGAGCTGTTTTTT. Translated, it gives CASSSKGQGASTGELFF.